This T cell receptor beta chain was profiled in a study of PD-1 blockade in classical Hodgkin lymphoma. Time point specified: cycle 4 day 1 (C4D1), after more than five weeks of nivolumab. Relapses following autologous stem cell transplantation were seen in all patients, with brentuximab vedotin exposure varying. V lost 5 bases and J 6 bases, leaving 11 bases between the germline ends. The germline V gene encodes CDR1 SSHAT and CDR2 FNYEAQ (reference sequence). The CDR3 length is 13 residues. Profiled with immunoSEQ multiplex PCR; TCRdb holds only in-frame clones, not every one. The data contain roughly 40,000 clones, about three quarters of them singletons.

This receptor was obtained from a human donor with classical Hodgkin lymphoma. This specimen was peripheral blood mononuclear cells (PBMCs), taken before the fourth cycle of nivolumab. The V and J genes are TRBV7-7 and TRBJ2-1; D uncertain. CDR3 loop: CASSILNTNEQFF. In nucleotides, the CDR3 is TGTGCCAGCAGCATCCTTAACACCAATGAGCAGTTCTTC.